This T cell receptor (beta chain) was sequenced during a study of blood T cells in healthy people across ages. Broader study findings: Any conclusive comparison of naive versus antigen-experienced cells was prevented by using unsorted PBMCs.

The authors ran a second PCR of roughly 6 to 12 cycles using a sample-barcoded 5' primer and a J-beta primer mix. Each CDR3 protein gets one entry after TCRdb re-called the 5' RACE reads with MiXCR. In the table there are hundreds of thousands of distinct CDR3 sequences, about 30% of which are singletons. The V gene's germline CDR1 is SGHAT and CDR2 FQNNGV. The CDR3 sequence is 13 residues long. V lost 5 bases and J 6 bases, leaving 11 bases between the germline ends. A few counts support this clonotype. Its antigen is not known. The rearrangement joins TRBV11-2 to TRBJ2-1; no firm D call. Input material: blood. The clonotype originates from a woman of 80 years or more in good health. The CDR3 region is CASSTAAPNEQFF. The CDR3 nucleotides are TGTGCCAGCAGCACCGCAGCCCCCAATGAGCAGTTCTTC. The full variable domain, with the rest looked up from reference TRBV11-2 and TRBJ2-1, is EAGVAQSPRYKIIEKRQSVAFWCNPISGHATLYWYQQILGQGPKLLIQFQNNGVVDDSQLPKDRFSAERLKGVDSTLKIQPAKLEDSAVYLCASSTAAPNEQFFGPGTRLTVL.